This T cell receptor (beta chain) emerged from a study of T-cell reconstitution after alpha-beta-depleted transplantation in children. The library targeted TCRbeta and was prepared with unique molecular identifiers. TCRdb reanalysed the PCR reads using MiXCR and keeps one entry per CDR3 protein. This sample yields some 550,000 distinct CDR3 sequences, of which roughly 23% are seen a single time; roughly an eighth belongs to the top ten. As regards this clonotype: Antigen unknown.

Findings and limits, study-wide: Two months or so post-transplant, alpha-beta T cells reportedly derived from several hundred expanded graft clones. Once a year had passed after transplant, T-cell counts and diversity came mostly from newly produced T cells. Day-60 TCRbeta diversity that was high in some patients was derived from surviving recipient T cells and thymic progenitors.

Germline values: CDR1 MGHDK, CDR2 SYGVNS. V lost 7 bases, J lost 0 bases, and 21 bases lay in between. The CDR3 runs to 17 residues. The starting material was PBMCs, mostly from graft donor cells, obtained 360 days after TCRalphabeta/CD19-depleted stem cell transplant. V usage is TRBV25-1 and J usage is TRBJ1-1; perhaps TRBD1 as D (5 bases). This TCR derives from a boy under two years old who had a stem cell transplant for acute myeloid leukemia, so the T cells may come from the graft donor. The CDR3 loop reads CASTAGRGPRMNTEAFF. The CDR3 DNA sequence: TGTGCCAGCACCGCGGGGCGGGGACCGCGGATGAACACTGAAGCTTTCTTT.